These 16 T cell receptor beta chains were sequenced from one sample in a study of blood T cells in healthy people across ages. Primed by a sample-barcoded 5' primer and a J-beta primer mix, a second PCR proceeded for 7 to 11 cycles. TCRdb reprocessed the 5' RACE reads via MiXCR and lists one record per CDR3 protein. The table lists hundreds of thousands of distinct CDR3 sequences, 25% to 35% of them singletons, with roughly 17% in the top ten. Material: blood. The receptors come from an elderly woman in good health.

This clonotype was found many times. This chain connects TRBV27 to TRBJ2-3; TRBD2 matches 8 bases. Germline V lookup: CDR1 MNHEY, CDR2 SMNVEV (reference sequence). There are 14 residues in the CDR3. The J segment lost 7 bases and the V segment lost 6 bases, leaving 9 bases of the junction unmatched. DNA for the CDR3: TGTGCCAGCAGCCTCACCGGACTAGCAAATACGCAGTATTTT. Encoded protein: CASSLTGLANTQYF.

CDR3 amino acids: CASSLGQSLANTEAFF. CDR3 DNA sequence: TGCGCCAGCAGCCTGGGACAGTCCCTTGCGAACACTGAAGCTTTCTTT. This chain links TRBV5-1 with TRBJ1-1, with TRBD1 identical over 7 bases. V lost 4 bases to trimming and J lost 1 base; unmatched junction nucleotides: 10. This CDR3 region has 16 residues. CDR1 and CDR2 from the germline V gene are SGHRS and YFSETQ.

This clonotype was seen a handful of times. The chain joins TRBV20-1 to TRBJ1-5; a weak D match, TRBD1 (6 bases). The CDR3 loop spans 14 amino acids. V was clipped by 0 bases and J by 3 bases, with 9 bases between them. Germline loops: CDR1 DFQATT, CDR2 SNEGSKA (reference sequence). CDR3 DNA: TGCAGTGCTAGAGATCAGGGGAACAATCAGCCCCAGCATTTT. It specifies CSARDQGNNQPQHF.

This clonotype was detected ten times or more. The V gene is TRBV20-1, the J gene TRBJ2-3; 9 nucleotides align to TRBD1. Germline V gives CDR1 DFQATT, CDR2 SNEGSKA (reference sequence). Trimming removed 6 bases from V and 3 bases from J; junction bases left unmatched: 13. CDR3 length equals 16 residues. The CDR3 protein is CSAIEATGGGTDTQYF. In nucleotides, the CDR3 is TGCAGTGCGATAGAGGCGACAGGGGGAGGTACAGATACGCAGTATTTT.

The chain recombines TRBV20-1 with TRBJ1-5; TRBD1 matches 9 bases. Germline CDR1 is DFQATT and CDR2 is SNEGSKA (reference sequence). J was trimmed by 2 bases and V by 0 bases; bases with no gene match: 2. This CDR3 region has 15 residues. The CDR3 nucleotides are TGCAGTGCTAGAGAACAGGGGGCAGGCAATCAGCCCCAGCATTTT. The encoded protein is CSAREQGAGNQPQHF.

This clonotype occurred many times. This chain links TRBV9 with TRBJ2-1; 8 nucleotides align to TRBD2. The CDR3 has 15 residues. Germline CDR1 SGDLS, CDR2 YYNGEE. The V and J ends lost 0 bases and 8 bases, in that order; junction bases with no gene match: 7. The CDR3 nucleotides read TGTGCCAGCAGCGTAGCCGTCGGGGGGGTCGATGAGCAGTTCTTC. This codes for CASSVAVGGVDEQFF.

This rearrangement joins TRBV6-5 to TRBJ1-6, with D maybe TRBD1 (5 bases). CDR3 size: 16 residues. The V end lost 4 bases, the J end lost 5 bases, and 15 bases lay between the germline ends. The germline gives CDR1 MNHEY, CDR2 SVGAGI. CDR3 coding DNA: TGTGCCAGCAGTTTAGTCCACCGCAGGGATAATTCACCCCTCCACTTT. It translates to CASSLVHRRDNSPLHF.

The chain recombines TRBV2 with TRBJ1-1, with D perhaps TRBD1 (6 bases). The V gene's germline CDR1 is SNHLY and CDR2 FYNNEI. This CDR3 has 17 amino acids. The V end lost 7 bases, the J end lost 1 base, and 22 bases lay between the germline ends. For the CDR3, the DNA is TGTGCCAGCAATTCCCTTGGTACAGGGAGGACGAACACTGAAGCTTTCTTT. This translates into CASNSLGTGRTNTEAFF.

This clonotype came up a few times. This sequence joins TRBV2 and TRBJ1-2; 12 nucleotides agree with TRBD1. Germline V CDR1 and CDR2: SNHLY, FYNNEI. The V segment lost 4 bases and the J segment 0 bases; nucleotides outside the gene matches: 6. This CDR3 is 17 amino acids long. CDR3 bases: TGTGCCAGCAGTGCCCAGGGACAGGGGGCCTCTAACTATGGCTACACCTTC. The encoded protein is CASSAQGQGASNYGYTF. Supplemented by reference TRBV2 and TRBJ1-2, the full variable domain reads EPEVTQTPSHQVTQMGQEVILRCVPISNHLYFYWYRQILGQKVEFLVSFYNNEISEKSEIFDDQFSVERPDGSNFTLKIRSTKLEDSAMYFCASSAQGQGASNYGYTFGSGTRLTVV.

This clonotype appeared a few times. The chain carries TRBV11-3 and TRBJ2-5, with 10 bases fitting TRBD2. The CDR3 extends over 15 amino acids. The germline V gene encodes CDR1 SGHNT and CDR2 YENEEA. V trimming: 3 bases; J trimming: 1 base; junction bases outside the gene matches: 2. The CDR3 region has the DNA TGTGCCAGCAGCTTTAGCGGGGGGTCCCAAGAGACCCAGTACTTC. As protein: CASSFSGGSQETQYF.

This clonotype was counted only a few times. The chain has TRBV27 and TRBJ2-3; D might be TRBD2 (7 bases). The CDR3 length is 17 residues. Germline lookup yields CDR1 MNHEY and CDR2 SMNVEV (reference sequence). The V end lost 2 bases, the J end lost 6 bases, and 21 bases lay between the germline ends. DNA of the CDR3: TGTGCCAGCAGTTTAAACCCTGGGGGGGGCGAGAGTGATACGCAGTATTTT. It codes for CASSLNPGGGESDTQYF.

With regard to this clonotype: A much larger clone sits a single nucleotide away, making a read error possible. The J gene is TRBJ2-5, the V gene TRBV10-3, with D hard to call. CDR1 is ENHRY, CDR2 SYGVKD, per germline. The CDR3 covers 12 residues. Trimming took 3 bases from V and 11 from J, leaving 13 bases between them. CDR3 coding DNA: TGTGCCATCAGTGATGGGCAGAATGAGCAGTACTTC. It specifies CAISDGQNEQYF.

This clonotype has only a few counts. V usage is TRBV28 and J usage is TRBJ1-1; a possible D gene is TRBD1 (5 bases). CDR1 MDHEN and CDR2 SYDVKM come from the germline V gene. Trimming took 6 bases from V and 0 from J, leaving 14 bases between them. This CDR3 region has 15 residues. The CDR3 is CASSTAPGMNTEAFF. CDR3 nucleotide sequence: TGTGCCAGCAGCACCGCTCCAGGGATGAACACTGAAGCTTTCTTT.

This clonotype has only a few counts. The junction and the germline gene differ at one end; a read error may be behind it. CDR3 sequence reads: CSVARGLDTRTDAQYF. The CDR3 DNA reads as TGCAGCGTTGCACGTGGGTTGGACACTCGCACAGATGCGCAGTATTTT. The chain combines TRBV29-1 with TRBJ2-3; the D gene is possibly TRBD1 (5 bases). The CDR3 extends over 16 amino acids. The germline V gene encodes CDR1 SQVTM and CDR2 ANQGSEA.

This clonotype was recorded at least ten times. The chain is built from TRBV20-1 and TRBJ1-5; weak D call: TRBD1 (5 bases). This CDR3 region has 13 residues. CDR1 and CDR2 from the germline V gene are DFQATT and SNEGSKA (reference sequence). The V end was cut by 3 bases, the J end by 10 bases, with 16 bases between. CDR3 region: CSARVAGNEPQHF. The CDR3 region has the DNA TGCAGTGCTAGGGTAGCAGGGAATGAACCCCAGCATTTT.

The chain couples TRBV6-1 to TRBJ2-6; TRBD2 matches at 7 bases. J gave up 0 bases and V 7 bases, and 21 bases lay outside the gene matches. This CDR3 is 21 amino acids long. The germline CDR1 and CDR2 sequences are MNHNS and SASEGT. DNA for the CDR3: TGTGCCAGCACCCATATTGGGGGGGTTTCAAGGGAAAACTCTGGGGCCAACGTCCTGACTTTC. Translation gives CASTHIGGVSRENSGANVLTF.